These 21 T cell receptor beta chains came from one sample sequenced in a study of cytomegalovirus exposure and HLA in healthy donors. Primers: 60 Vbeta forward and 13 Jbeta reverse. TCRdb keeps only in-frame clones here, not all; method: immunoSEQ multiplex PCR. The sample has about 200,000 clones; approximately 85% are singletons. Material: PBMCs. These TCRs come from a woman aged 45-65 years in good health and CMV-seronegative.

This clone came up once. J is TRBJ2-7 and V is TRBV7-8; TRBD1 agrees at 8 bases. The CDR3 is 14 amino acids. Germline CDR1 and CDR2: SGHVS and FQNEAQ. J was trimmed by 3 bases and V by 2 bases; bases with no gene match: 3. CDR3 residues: CASSLRTGNYEQYF. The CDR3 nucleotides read TGTGCCAGCAGCTTACGGACAGGGAACTACGAGCAGTACTTC.

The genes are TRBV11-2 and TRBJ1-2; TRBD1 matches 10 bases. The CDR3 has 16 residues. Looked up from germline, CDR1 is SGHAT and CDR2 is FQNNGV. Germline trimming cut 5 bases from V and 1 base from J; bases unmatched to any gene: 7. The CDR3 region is CASSDRGRGVNYGYTF. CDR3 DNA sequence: TGTGCCAGCAGCGACAGGGGGCGAGGGGTTAACTATGGCTACACCTTC.

The CDR3 DNA reads TGTGCCAGCAGCCCAAGACTAGCGGGTATCCAAGAGACCCAGTACTTC. The encoded protein is CASSPRLAGIQETQYF. J is TRBJ2-5 and V is TRBV9; 10 positions agree with TRBD2. Per germline, CDR1 SGDLS and CDR2 YYNGEE. J gave up 1 base and V 4 bases, and 7 bases lay outside the gene matches. CDR3 length: 16 residues.

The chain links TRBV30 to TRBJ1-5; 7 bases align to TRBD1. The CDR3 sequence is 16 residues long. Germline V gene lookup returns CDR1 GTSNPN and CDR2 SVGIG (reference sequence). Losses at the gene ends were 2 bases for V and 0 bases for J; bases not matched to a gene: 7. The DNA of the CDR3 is TGTGCCTGGAGTCGTCCAGGGGGTGGTAGCAATCAGCCCCAGCATTTT. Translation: CAWSRPGGGSNQPQHF.

The CDR3 DNA follows: TGTGCCAGCAGTTTATTCTCGTGGACCAGGGGCGTTGGCTACACCTTC. This gives the protein CASSLFSWTRGVGYTF. The V gene is TRBV28, the J gene TRBJ1-2; D might be TRBD1 (6 bases). The V end was cut by 1 base, the J end by 7 bases, with 19 bases between. This CDR3 region has 16 residues. CDR1 MDHEN and CDR2 SYDVKM come from the germline V gene.

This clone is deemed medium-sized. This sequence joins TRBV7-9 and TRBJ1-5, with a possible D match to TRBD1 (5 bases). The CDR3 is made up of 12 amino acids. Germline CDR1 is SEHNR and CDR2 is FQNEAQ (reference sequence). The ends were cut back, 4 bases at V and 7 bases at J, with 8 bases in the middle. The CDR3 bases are TGTGCCAGCAGCTCCCAGGGCCAGCCCCAGCATTTT. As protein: CASSSQGQPQHF.

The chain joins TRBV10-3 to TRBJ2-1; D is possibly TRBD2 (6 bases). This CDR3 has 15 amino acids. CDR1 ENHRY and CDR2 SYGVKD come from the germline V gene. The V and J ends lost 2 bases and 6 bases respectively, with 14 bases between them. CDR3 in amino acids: CAISEPSRERNEQFF. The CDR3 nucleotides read TGTGCCATCAGTGAGCCCAGTCGGGAGCGCAATGAGCAGTTCTTC.

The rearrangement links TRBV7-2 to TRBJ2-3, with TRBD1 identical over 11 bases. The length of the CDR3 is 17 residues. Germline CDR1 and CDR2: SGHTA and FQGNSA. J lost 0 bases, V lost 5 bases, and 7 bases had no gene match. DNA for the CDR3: TGTGCCAGCAGCATTGGGACAGGGGGAAGTAGCACAGATACGCAGTATTTT. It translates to CASSIGTGGSSTDTQYF.

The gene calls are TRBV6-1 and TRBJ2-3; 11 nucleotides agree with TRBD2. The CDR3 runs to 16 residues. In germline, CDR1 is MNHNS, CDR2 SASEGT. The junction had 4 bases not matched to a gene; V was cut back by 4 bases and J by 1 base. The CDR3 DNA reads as TGTGCCAGCAGTGTGGAGACTAGCGGGGGCACAGATACGCAGTATTTT. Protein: CASSVETSGGTDTQYF.

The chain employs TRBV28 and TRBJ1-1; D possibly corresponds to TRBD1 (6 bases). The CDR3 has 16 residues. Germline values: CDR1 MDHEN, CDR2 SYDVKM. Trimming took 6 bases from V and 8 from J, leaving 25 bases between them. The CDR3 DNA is TGTGCCAGCAGCCCAGCCCGGACAGCTTACACACTAGAAGCTTTCTTT. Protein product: CASSPARTAYTLEAFF.

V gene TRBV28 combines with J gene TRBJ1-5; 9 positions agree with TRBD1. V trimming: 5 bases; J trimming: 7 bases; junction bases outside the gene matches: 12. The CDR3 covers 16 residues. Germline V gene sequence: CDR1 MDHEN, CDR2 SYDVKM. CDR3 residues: CASSPTGTGIQQPQHF. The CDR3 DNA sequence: TGTGCCAGCAGTCCCACCGGGACAGGGATTCAGCAGCCCCAGCATTTT.

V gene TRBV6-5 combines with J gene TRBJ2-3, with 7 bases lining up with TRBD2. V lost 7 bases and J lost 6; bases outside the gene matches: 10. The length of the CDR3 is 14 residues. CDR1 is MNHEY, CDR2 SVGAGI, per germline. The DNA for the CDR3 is TGTGCCAGCACCATAGCGGGCCCCTTGGATACGCAGTATTTT. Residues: CASTIAGPLDTQYF.

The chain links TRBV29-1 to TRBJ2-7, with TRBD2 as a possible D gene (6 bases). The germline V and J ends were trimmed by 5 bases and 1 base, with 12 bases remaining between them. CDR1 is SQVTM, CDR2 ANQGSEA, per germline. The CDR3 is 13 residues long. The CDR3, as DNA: TGCAGCGTTTTCCTAGCGAGGTCCTACGAGCAGTACTTC. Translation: CSVFLARSYEQYF.

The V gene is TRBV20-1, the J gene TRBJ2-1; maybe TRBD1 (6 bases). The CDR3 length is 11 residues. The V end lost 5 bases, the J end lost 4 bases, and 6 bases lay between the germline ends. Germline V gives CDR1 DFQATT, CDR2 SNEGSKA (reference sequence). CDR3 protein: CSAGQYNEQFF. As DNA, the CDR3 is TGCAGTGCTGGACAGTACAATGAGCAGTTCTTC.

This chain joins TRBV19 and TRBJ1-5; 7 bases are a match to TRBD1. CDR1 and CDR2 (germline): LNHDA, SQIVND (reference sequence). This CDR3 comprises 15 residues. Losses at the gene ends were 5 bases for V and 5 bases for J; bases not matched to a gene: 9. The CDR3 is CASSGAGTAYQPQHF. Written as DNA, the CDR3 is TGTGCCAGTAGTGGGGCCGGGACAGCTTATCAGCCCCAGCATTTT.

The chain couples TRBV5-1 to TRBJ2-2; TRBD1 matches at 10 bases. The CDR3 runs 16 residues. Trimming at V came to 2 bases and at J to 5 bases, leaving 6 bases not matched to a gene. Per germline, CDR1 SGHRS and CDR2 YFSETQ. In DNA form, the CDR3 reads TGCGCCAGCAGCTTTATACCGGGACAGGGGACCGGGGAGCTGTTTTTT. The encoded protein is CASSFIPGQGTGELFF.

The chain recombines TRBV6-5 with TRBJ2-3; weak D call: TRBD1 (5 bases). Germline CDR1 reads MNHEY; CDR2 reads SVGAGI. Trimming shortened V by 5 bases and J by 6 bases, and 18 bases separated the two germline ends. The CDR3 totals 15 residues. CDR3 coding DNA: TGTGCCAGCAGTCCTAGGGGCCTCCCCGCGGATACGCAGTATTTT. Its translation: CASSPRGLPADTQYF.

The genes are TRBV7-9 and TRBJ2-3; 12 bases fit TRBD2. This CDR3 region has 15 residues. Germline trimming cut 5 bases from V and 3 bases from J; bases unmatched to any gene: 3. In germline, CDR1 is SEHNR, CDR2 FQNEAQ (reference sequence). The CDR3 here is CASSVTSGSTDTQYF. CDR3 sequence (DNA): TGTGCCAGCAGCGTGACTAGCGGGAGTACAGATACGCAGTATTTT.

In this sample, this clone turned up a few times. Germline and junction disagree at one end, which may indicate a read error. DNA of the CDR3: TGTTCCAGCAGCTCGTCCATAGCAAACTTCCTCGCCTTC. Protein product: CSSSSSIANFLAF. This rearrangement joins TRBV7-9 to TRBJ1-2; D uncertain. Per germline, CDR1 SEHNR and CDR2 FQNEAQ (reference sequence). The CDR3 contains 13 residues.

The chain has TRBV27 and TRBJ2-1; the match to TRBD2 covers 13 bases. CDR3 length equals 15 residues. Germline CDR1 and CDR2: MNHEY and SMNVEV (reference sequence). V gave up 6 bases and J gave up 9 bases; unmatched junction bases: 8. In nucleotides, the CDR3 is TGTGCCAGCAGGCCCGGGACTAGCGGGAAGGGTGAGCAGTTCTTC. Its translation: CASRPGTSGKGEQFF.

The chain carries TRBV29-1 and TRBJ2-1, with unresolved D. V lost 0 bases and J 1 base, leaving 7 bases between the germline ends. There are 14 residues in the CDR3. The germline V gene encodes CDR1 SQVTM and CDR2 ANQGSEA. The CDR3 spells CSVEEAVSYNEQFF. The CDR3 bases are TGCAGCGTTGAAGAGGCGGTGTCCTACAATGAGCAGTTCTTC.